This T cell receptor beta chain was observed in a study of blood T cell repertoires in COVID-19. Across the whole study: Acute-phase and convalescent COVID-19 samples originated in the United States, Italy and Spain. PBMCs, B-cell-depleted T cells, or T cells provided the cDNA or gDNA that made up the material.

The CDR3 is 16 residues long. CDR1 and CDR2 from the germline V gene are MRHNA and SNTAGT. After removal of 4 bases from V and 4 bases from J, the junction contained 9 bases not matched to a gene. How the authors handled the data: The authors estimated nucleated cell counts from reference gene primer amplification. The assay was immunoSEQ multiplex PCR, and TCRdb's table has in-frame clones only and misses some. V, J and clone size were drawn from that table, and D and trimming were deduced from the DNA. The sample contains about 95,000 clones, about four fifths of which appear only once. Input material: peripheral blood. The sequence was collected from a human donor in a cohort sampled during active COVID-19. The chain recombines TRBV6-4 with TRBJ2-1; 8 bases map to TRBD2. The CDR3 DNA sequence: TGTGCCAGCAGTGTGCTTTCGAGCGGGAGTTACAATGAGCAGTTCTTC. Translated, it gives CASSVLSSGSYNEQFF.